This section outlines one TCR beta chain sequence together with its context. The data are from a study of blood T cell repertoires in COVID-19. Study background: Acute-phase and convalescent COVID-19 samples originated in the United States, Italy and Spain. Nucleic acid was either cDNA or gDNA, and it came from T cells, B-cell-depleted T cells, or PBMCs.

The repertoire was sequenced with immunoSEQ multiplex PCR; TCRdb's copy has only in-frame clones and lacks some. The sample consists of some 220,000 clones, approximately 80% of them appearing once. Trimming took 8 bases from V and 8 from J, leaving 18 bases between them. Per the germline V gene, CDR1 is LGHDT and CDR2 is YNNKEL (reference sequence). The CDR3 sequence is 14 residues long. The gene calls are TRBV3-1 (or the pseudogene TRBV3-2) and TRBJ1-4; a possible D gene is TRBD1 (6 bases). This receptor was identified in a human donor in a cohort sampled during active COVID-19. The sample was peripheral blood. The DNA of the CDR3 is TGTGCCAGCCACGGGACATCCAAAGTCGAAAAACTGTTTTTT. Amino acid sequence: CASHGTSKVEKLFF.